This T cell receptor beta chain derives from a study of blood T cell repertoires in COVID-19. Study in general: Acute-phase and convalescent COVID-19 samples originated in the United States, Italy and Spain.

Profiling relied on immunoSEQ multiplex PCR, and the TCRdb table lists in-frame clones only, not all of them. The sample records more than 300,000 clones, 85% to 95% being singletons. The CDR3 loop spans 13 amino acids. The V gene end was trimmed by 10 bases and the J gene end by 1 base; junction bases not matched to a gene: 5. CDR1 is MNHEY and CDR2 is SVGAGI in the germline V gene. The chain couples TRBV6-5 to TRBJ1-2, with 8 positions matching TRBD1. Sequenced input: PBMCs or T cells enriched from blood (not recorded which). This clonotype was obtained from a woman between 25 and 40 years old who had been exposed to COVID-19. The CDR3 DNA reads TGTGCCATCCGGGACAGGAGTAACTATGGCTACACCTTC. This encodes CAIRDRSNYGYTF.